These 7 T cell receptor beta chains originate from one sample sequenced in a study of cytomegalovirus exposure and HLA in healthy donors. Primers included in the PCR were 60 Vbeta and 13 Jbeta primers. This table comes from immunoSEQ multiplex PCR, and its TCRdb copy is limited to in-frame clones, with some not included. This table holds more than 150,000 clones, 87% found once. Sequencing was done on a sample of PBMCs. These receptors came from a girl under three years old in good health and CMV-seronegative.

The chain combines TRBV2 with TRBJ2-5; possible D gene TRBD2, 6 bases. The CDR3 is 12 amino acids. The V gene's germline CDR1 is SNHLY and CDR2 FYNNEI. Trimming left V 9 bases short and J 4 bases short, with 12 bases between. The CDR3 nucleotides are TGTGCCAGGCGGGGTGGGGGAGAGACCCAGTACTTC. Protein sequence: CARRGGGETQYF.

This clone was recorded once. V usage is TRBV10-3 and J usage is TRBJ1-5, with 10 bases matching TRBD1. Germline values: CDR1 ENHRY, CDR2 SYGVKD. J was trimmed by 2 bases and V by 6 bases; bases with no gene match: 1. The CDR3 totals 14 residues. CDR3 sequence (DNA): TGTGCCATCAGGGGGACAGGGGGCAATCAGCCCCAGCATTTT. Residues: CAIRGTGGNQPQHF.

The CDR3 region is CASRAGTSVTHEQYF. CDR3 coding DNA: TGTGCCAGCAGGGCCGGGACTAGCGTTACCCACGAGCAGTACTTC. The chain carries TRBV27 and TRBJ2-7, with 10 bases identical to TRBD2. This CDR3 region has 15 residues. The germline gives CDR1 MNHEY, CDR2 SMNVEV (reference sequence). The trim removed 6 bases at V and 5 bases at J, leaving 10 bases unmatched.

V usage is TRBV2 and J usage is TRBJ2-5, with 9 bases fitting TRBD1. CDR1 and CDR2 from the germline V gene are SNHLY and FYNNEI. Trimming cost V 6 bases and J 3 bases; bases outside gene matches: 8. CDR3 length equals 15 residues. CDR3 loop: CASRGNRDREETQYF. The CDR3 DNA follows: TGTGCCAGCAGGGGTAACCGGGACAGGGAAGAGACCCAGTACTTC.

The chain joins TRBV7-2 to TRBJ2-7; TRBD2 matches at 12 bases. The V gene's germline CDR1 is SGHTA and CDR2 FQGNSA. The V segment lost 3 bases and the J segment 4 bases; nucleotides outside the gene matches: 1. This CDR3 has 14 amino acids. The CDR3 DNA sequence: TGTGCCAGCAGCTTCGGGACTAGCGGGTACGAGCAGTACTTC. Translation: CASSFGTSGYEQYF.

Concerning this clone: Mismatch with germline at one junction end may stem from a read error. The J gene is TRBJ1-6, the V gene TRBV7-8, with a weak D call TRBD1 (6 bases). The CDR3 covers 19 residues. The germline CDR1 and CDR2 sequences are SGHVS and FQNEAQ. CDR3 loop: CASSLARLNAGGTNSPLHF. The CDR3 coding sequence is TGTGCCAGCAGCCTAGCCCGGTTAAACGCCGGGGGGACAAATTCACCCCTCCACTTT.

V usage is TRBV18 and J usage is TRBJ2-7; 7 bases match TRBD2. The CDR3 totals 15 residues. Germline CDR1 is KGHSH and CDR2 is LQKENI. Losses at the gene ends were 4 bases for V and 3 bases for J; bases not matched to a gene: 9. This chain's CDR3 is CASSLPGAGIYEQYF. As DNA, the CDR3 is TGTGCCAGCTCACTTCCGGGAGCGGGGATCTACGAGCAGTACTTC.